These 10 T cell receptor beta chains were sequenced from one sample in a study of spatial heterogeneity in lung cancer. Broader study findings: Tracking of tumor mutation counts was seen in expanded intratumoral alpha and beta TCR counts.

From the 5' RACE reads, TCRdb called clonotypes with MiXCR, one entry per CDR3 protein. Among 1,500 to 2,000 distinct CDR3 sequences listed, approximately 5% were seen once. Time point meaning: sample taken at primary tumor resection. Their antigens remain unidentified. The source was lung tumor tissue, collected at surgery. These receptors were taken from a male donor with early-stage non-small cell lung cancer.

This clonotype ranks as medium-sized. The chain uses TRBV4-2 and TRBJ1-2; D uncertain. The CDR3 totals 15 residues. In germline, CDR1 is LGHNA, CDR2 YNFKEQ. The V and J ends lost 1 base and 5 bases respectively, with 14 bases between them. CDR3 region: CASSQGSRAGYGYTF. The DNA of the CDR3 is TGTGCCAGCAGCCAAGGAAGTCGAGCGGGGTATGGCTACACCTTC.

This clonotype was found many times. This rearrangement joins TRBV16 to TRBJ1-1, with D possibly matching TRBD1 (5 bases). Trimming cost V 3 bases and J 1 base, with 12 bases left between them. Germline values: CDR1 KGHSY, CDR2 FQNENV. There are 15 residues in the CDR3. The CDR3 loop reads CASSHRQGKNTEAFF. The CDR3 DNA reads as TGTGCCAGCAGCCATAGGCAGGGAAAGAACACTGAAGCTTTCTTT. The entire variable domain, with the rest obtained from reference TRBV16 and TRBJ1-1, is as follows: GEEVAQTPKHLVRGEGQKAKLYCAPIKGHSYVFWYQQVLKNEFKFLISFQNENVFDETGMPKERFSAKCLPNSPCSLEIQATKLEDSAVYFCASSHRQGKNTEAFFGQGTRLTVV.

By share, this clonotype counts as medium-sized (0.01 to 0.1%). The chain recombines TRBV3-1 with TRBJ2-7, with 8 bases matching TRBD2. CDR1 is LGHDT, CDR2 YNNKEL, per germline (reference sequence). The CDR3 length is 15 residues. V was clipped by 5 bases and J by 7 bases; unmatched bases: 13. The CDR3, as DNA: TGTGCCAGCAGCACCCGTAGCGGGACGGACTGGGAGCAGTACTTC. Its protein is CASSTRSGTDWEQYF.

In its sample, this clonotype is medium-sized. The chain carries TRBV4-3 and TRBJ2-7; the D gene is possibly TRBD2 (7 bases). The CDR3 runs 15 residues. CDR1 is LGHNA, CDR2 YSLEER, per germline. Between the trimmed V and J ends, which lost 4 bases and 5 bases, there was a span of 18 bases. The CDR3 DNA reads TGCGCCAGCAGCCCCCTGGGGGGGGCATGGGACGAGCAGTACTTC. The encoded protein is CASSPLGGAWDEQYF.

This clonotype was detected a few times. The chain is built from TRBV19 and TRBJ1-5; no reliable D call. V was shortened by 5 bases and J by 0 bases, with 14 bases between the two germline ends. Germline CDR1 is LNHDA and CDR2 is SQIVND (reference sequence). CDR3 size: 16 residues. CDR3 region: CASSGSVGYSNQPQHF. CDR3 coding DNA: TGTGCCAGTAGTGGGTCGGTGGGCTATAGCAATCAGCCCCAGCATTTT.

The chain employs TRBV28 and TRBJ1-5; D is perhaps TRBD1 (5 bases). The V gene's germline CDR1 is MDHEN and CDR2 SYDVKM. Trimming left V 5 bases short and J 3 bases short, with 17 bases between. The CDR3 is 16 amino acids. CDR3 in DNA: TGTGCCAGCAGTCCCTTTGGGAGGGGCCCCAATCAGCCCCAGCATTTT. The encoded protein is CASSPFGRGPNQPQHF.

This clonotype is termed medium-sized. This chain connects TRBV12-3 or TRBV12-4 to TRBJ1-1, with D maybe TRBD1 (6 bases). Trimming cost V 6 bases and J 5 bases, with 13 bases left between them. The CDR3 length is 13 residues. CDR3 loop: CASSPARGTEAFF. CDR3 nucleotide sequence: TGTGCCAGCAGCCCCGCAAGGGGGACTGAAGCTTTCTTT.

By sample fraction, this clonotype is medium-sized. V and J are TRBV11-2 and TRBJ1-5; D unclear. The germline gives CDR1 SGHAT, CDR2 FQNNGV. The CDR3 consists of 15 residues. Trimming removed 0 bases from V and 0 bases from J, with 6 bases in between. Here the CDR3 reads CASSLDGNSNQPQHF. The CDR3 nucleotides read TGTGCCAGCAGCTTAGACGGGAATAGCAATCAGCCCCAGCATTTT.

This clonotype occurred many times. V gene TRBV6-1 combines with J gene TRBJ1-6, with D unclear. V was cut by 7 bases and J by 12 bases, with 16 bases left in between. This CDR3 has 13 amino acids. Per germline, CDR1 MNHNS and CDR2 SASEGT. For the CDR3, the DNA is TGTGCCAGCAAGGACCTCAGGCTCCAACCCCTCCACTTT. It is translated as CASKDLRLQPLHF.

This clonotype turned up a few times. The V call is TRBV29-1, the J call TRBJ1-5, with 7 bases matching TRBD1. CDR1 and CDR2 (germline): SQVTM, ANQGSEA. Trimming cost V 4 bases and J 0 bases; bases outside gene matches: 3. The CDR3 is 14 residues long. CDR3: CSVAGTDSNQPQHF. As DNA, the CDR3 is TGCAGCGTTGCCGGGACAGATAGCAATCAGCCCCAGCATTTT.